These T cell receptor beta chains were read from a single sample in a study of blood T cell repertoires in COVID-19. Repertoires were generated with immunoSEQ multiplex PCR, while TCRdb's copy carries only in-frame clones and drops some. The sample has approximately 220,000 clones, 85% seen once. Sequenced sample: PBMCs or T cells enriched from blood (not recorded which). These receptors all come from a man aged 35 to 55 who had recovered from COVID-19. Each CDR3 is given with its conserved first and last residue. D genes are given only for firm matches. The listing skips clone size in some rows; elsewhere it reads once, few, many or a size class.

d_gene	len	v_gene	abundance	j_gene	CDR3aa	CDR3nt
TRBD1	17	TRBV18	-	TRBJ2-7	CASSPPLSGQGTYEQYF	TGTGCCAGCTCACCACCGTTATCGGGACAGGGCACCTACGAGCAGTACTTC
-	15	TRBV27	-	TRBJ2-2	CASSLMRGPTGELFF	TGTGCCAGCAGTTTGATGCGGGGTCCCACCGGGGAGCTGTTTTTT
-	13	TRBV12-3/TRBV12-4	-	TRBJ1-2	CASSRGTEYGYTF	TGTGCCAGCAGCCGGGGAACAGAATATGGCTACACCTTC
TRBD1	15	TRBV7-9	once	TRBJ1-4	CASSDRQGAGEKLFF	TGTGCCAGCAGCGATCGACAGGGGGCCGGTGAAAAACTGTTTTTT
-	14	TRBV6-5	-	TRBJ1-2	CASSYSLEPYGYTF	TGTGCCAGCAGTTACTCTCTTGAGCCTTATGGCTACACCTTC
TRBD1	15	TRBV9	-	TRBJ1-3	CASSAGQGAGNTIYF	TGTGCCAGCAGCGCAGGACAGGGGGCCGGAAACACCATATATTTT
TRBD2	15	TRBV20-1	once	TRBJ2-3	CSASSSGRGTDTQYF	TGCAGTGCTAGTTCTAGCGGGAGGGGCACAGATACGCAGTATTTT
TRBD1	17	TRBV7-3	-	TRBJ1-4	CASSLRPPGQGNEKLFF	TGTGCCAGCAGCTTAAGGCCTCCGGGACAGGGGAATGAAAAACTGTTTTTT
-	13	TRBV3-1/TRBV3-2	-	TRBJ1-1	CASSLGGNTEAFF	TGTGCCAGCAGCCTGGGGGGGAACACTGAAGCTTTCTTT
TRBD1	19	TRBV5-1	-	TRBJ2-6	CASSFRGQGALSGANVLTF	TGCGCCAGCAGCTTTCGCGGACAGGGCGCTCTTTCTGGGGCCAACGTCCTGACTTTC
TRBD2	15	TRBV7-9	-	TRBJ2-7	CASSPRTSGSGKQYF	TGTGCCAGCAGCCCCCGCACTAGCGGGAGCGGTAAGCAGTACTTC
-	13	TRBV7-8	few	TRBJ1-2	CASSLEKGYGYTF	TGTGCCAGCAGCTTGGAGAAGGGGTATGGCTACACCTTC
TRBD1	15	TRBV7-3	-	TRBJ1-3	CASSSTGTAGDTIYF	TGTGCCAGCAGCTCGACCGGGACAGCTGGGGACACCATATATTTT
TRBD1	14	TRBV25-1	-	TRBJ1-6	CASSGQGNQSPLHF	TGTGCCAGCAGTGGACAGGGGAATCAATCACCCCTCCACTTT
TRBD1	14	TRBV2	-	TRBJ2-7	CASSRGQGGFEQYF	TGTGCCAGCAGTCGGGGACAGGGGGGCTTCGAGCAGTACTTC